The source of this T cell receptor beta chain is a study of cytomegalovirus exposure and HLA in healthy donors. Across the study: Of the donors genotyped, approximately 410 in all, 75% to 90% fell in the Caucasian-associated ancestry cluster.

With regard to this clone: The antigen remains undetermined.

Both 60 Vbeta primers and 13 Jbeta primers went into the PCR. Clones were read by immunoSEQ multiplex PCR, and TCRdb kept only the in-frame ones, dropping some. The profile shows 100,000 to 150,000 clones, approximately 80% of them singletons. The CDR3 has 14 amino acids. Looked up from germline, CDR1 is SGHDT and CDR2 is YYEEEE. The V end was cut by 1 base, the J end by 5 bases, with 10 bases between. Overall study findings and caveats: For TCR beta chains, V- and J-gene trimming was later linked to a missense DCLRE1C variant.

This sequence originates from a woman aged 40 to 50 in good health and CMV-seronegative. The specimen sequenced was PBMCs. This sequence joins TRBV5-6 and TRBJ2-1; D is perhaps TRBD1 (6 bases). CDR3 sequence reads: CASSLTGRNNEQFF. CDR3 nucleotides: TGTGCCAGCAGCTTGACAGGGCGGAACAATGAGCAGTTCTTC.